One sample yielded the 9 T cell receptor beta chains listed below, sequenced in a study of CD8 T cells in ankylosing spondylitis. MiXCR, run by TCRdb on the 5' RACE reads, gives a single entry per CDR3 protein. The sample comprises 250,000 or so distinct CDR3 sequences, over 15% of which are singletons, and around a third rests with the top ten. What was sequenced was blood, either unsorted or a sorted T cell fraction (not recorded which). All receptors derive from a male donor with ankylosing spondylitis or in good health (not recorded which).

The chain recombines TRBV29-1 with TRBJ2-7; D is uncertain. Looked up from germline, CDR1 is SQVTM and CDR2 is ANQGSEA. CDR3 length equals 15 residues. V was shortened by 4 bases and J by 0 bases, with 16 bases between the two germline ends. CDR3 DNA sequence: TGCAGCGTTGTTGTGGGGATAGAGGTCTCCTACGAGCAGTACTTC. Amino acid sequence: CSVVVGIEVSYEQYF.

The rearrangement joins TRBV4-1 to TRBJ2-7, with 9 nucleotides matching TRBD2. The J segment lost 6 bases and the V segment lost 0 bases, leaving 9 bases of the junction unmatched. The CDR3 runs to 16 residues. Germline loops: CDR1 MGHRA, CDR2 YSYEKL. In DNA form, the CDR3 reads TGCGCCAGCAGCCAAGATGGAGCTAGCGGGATATTCGAGCAGTACTTC. Its translation: CASSQDGASGIFEQYF.

This clonotype was seen a handful of times. The rearrangement links TRBV11-2 to TRBJ2-7; the D gene could be TRBD1 or TRBD2 (6 bases each). The V and J ends lost 0 bases and 0 bases respectively, with 15 bases between them. The CDR3 has 17 amino acids. Looked up from germline, CDR1 is SGHAT and CDR2 is FQNNGV. Here the CDR3 reads CASSLDLGGPISYEQYF. The CDR3 DNA is TGTGCCAGCAGCTTAGATCTGGGGGGCCCAATCTCCTACGAGCAGTACTTC.

The table lists this clonotype with many counts. The genes are TRBV29-1 and TRBJ2-2; 8 bases agree with TRBD1. From germline, CDR1 is SQVTM and CDR2 ANQGSEA. Trimming removed 7 bases from V and 3 bases from J; junction bases left unmatched: 4. The CDR3 is 13 residues long. CDR3 DNA sequence: TGCAGCGGGGTACAGGGGGACACCGGGGAGCTGTTTTTT. It yields the protein CSGVQGDTGELFF.

This clonotype was detected only once. The V and J genes are TRBV5-4 and TRBJ2-5, with TRBD1 matching 10 bases. CDR3 size: 15 residues. The germline V gene encodes CDR1 SGHNT and CDR2 YYREEE (reference sequence). V gave up 4 bases and J gave up 7 bases; unmatched junction bases: 10. Written as DNA, the CDR3 is TGTGCCAGCAGCCCGGTCGGGACAGGGGAGAGGACCCAGTACTTC. Translation: CASSPVGTGERTQYF. Full variable domain (rest looked up from reference TRBV5-4 and TRBJ2-5): ETGVTQSPTHLIKTRGQQVTLRCSSQSGHNTVSWYQQALGQGPQFIFQYYREEENGRGNFPPRFSGLQFPNYSSELNVNALELDDSALYLCASSPVGTGERTQYFGPGTRLLVL.

This clonotype was detected only a few times. V gene TRBV3-1 combines with J gene TRBJ2-7; either TRBD1 or TRBD2 may supply D (5 bases each). The CDR3 covers 13 residues. In germline, CDR1 is LGHDT, CDR2 YNNKEL (reference sequence). V lost 4 bases, J lost 2 bases, and 9 bases lay in between. CDR3 protein: CASSRGWTYEQYF. For the CDR3, the DNA is TGTGCCAGCAGCCGGGGGTGGACCTACGAGCAGTACTTC.

This clonotype appeared a few times. CDR3 residues: CSARDLRGETQYF. The DNA of the CDR3 is TGCAGTGCTAGAGATCTGAGGGGGGAGACCCAGTACTTC. The chain carries TRBV20-1 and TRBJ2-5; D might be TRBD1 (6 bases). This CDR3 spans 13 amino acids. V lost 0 bases and J 5 bases, leaving 10 bases between the germline ends. The V gene's germline CDR1 is DFQATT and CDR2 SNEGSKA (reference sequence).

This clonotype occurred a few times. The rearrangement uses TRBV4-1 and TRBJ1-4; 7 bases are shared with TRBD1. Germline V gives CDR1 MGHRA, CDR2 YSYEKL. The CDR3 runs to 15 residues. The V and J ends lost 3 bases and 6 bases, in that order; junction bases with no gene match: 7. CDR3 DNA: TGCGCCAGCAGCCACCCGACAGGGCTTTATGAAAAACTGTTTTTT. This gives the protein CASSHPTGLYEKLFF.

This clonotype was seen only a few times. This rearrangement joins TRBV6-5 to TRBJ2-7; D is perhaps TRBD1 (6 bases). This CDR3 has 14 amino acids. CDR1 and CDR2 (germline): MNHEY, SVGAGI. V lost 2 bases and J lost 3, with 11 bases in between. CDR3 sequence: CASSYTTGNYEQYF. The CDR3 bases are TGTGCCAGCAGTTACACAACAGGGAACTACGAGCAGTACTTC.